This entry lists 10 T cell receptor beta chains sequenced from one sample in a study of OX40 agonist ivuxolimab in advanced cancers. Profiling relied on immunoSEQ multiplex PCR, and the TCRdb table lists in-frame clones only, not all of them. The repertoire holds 50,000 to 80,000 clones, with about 91% as singletons. The sample in question was CD4+ or CD8+ T cells sorted from blood, obtained in a trial of the OX40 agonist ivuxolimab. These receptors originate from an adult with an advanced solid tumor such as melanoma, head and neck, liver or kidney cancer.

The genes are TRBV19 and TRBJ2-3; 7 bases line up with TRBD1. Trimming took 8 bases from V and 1 from J; bases not matched to a gene: 9. The CDR3 runs 15 residues. Germline-derived CDR1 and CDR2 are LNHDA and SQIVND (reference sequence). CDR3 DNA: TGTGCCAGTCAAAGACAGGGATTTGGCACAGATACGCAGTATTTT. Its protein is CASQRQGFGTDTQYF.

The chain uses TRBV4-1 and TRBJ2-7, with no clear D. Trimming cost V 4 bases and J 3 bases, with 19 bases left between them. This CDR3 has 16 residues. Germline V gene data show CDR1 as MGHRA and CDR2 as YSYEKL. Here the CDR3 DNA reads TGCGCCAGCAGCCCCAGACCTCTACCTTTTGACTACGAGCAGTACTTC. The encoded protein is CASSPRPLPFDYEQYF.

The chain combines TRBV29-1 with TRBJ2-2, with D unresolved. V dropped 3 bases and J dropped 0 bases, with 8 bases sitting between them. Germline CDR1 is SQVTM and CDR2 is ANQGSEA. This CDR3 spans 14 amino acids. The CDR3 here is CSVDGQTNTGELFF. CDR3 DNA sequence: TGCAGCGTTGATGGGCAAACGAACACCGGGGAGCTGTTTTTT.

V gene TRBV7-2 combines with J gene TRBJ2-5; 7 bases map to TRBD1. Germline V gene data show CDR1 as SGHTA and CDR2 as FQGNSA. V lost 7 bases and J lost 2; bases outside the gene matches: 4. The CDR3 has 13 amino acids. The CDR3 sequence: CASTPDRQETQYF. The CDR3 DNA reads TGTGCCAGCACCCCGGACAGGCAAGAGACCCAGTACTTC. The variable domain in full, with the rest retrieved from reference TRBV7-2 and TRBJ2-5, is GAGVSQSPSNKVTEKGKDVELRCDPISGHTALYWYRQSLGQGLEFLIYFQGNSAPDKSGLPSDRFSAERTGGSVSTLTIQRTQQEDSAVYLCASTPDRQETQYFGPGTRLLVL.

The chain is built from TRBV11-3 and TRBJ2-1; a possible D gene is TRBD2 (6 bases). The CDR3 is 13 amino acids. V lost 5 bases and J 3 bases, leaving 8 bases between the germline ends. From germline, CDR1 is SGHNT and CDR2 YENEEA. The CDR3 sequence is CASSTGLYNEQFF. The DNA of the CDR3 is TGTGCCAGCAGCACGGGACTCTACAATGAGCAGTTCTTC.

V and J are TRBV18 and TRBJ1-2; TRBD1 matches 11 bases. The CDR3 contains 15 residues. Germline V gene data show CDR1 as KGHSH and CDR2 as LQKENI. Trimming cost V 2 bases and J 3 bases; bases outside gene matches: 2. Here the CDR3 DNA reads TGTGCCAGCTCACCAGGGACAGGGGGTGACTATGGCTACACCTTC. Translating it yields CASSPGTGGDYGYTF.

The chain employs TRBV9 and TRBJ2-1, with unresolved D. Per the germline V gene, CDR1 is SGDLS and CDR2 is YYNGEE. V gave up 0 bases and J gave up 9 bases, with 7 bases separating them. The CDR3 has 12 residues. This CDR3 is CASSVDVGEQFF. Written as DNA, the CDR3 is TGTGCCAGCAGCGTAGATGTCGGTGAGCAGTTCTTC.

This chain links TRBV5-4 with TRBJ2-1, with 8 bases aligning to TRBD2. CDR1 is SGHNT, CDR2 YYREEE, per germline (reference sequence). This CDR3 contains 15 residues. The junction had 4 bases not matched to a gene; V was cut back by 4 bases and J by 1 base. The CDR3 bases are TGTGCCAGCAGCATTAGCGGGAAGTCCTACAATGAGCAGTTCTTC. Translating it yields CASSISGKSYNEQFF.

The J gene is TRBJ2-7, the V gene TRBV5-4; weak D call: TRBD1 (6 bases). Germline-derived CDR1 and CDR2 are SGHNT and YYREEE (reference sequence). This CDR3 comprises 14 residues. Trimming left V 2 bases short and J 4 bases short, with 13 bases between. CDR3 coding DNA: TGTGCCAGCAGCTTCAGCAGGGGACCATACGAGCAGTACTTC. Translation: CASSFSRGPYEQYF.

The rearrangement uses TRBV5-4 and TRBJ1-2; D is unresolved. The V gene's germline CDR1 is SGHNT and CDR2 YYREEE (reference sequence). Deletions cut 4 bases from V and 7 bases from J, with 14 bases between. There are 13 residues in the CDR3. The CDR3, as DNA: TGTGCCAGCAGCCCTCGAAGGGTGGCTGGCTACACCTTC. Residues: CASSPRRVAGYTF.